This T cell receptor beta chain was profiled in a study of post-analysis software for immune sequencing data. Overall study context: Patients had relapsing-remitting, secondary progressive or progressive-relapsing multiple sclerosis; some lacked subtype.

Germline V gene lookup returns CDR1 LNHNV and CDR2 YYDKDF (reference sequence). V was clipped by 5 bases and J by 9 bases, with 19 bases between them. This CDR3 has 14 residues. A remark on this clonotype: No antigen is known for it.

Incorporated into the TCR beta cDNA libraries were unique molecular identifiers, which served to reduce PCR and sequencing biases. Starting from roughly 1.1 to 9.2 million T cells, the study yielded about 500,000 cDNA molecules. TCRdb passed the PCR reads through MiXCR, listing each CDR3 protein once. This sample has 400,000 to 500,000 distinct CDR3 sequences, with about 39% found just once. Study-wide points: Relative to controls, patients with multiple sclerosis showed significantly lower normalized Chao1 diversity. Samples prepared in the same batch strongly co-clustered by F measure. TRBV5-6, TRBV5-1 and TRBV20-1 belonged to a set of roughly 5 TRBV segments that were more frequent in patients than controls.

The source of this sequence is a girl between 2 and 10 years old with multiple sclerosis. J is TRBJ2-5 and V is TRBV15, with D tentatively TRBD1 (6 bases). The sequencing input was blood. The CDR3 nucleotides read TGTGCCACCAGCGCACCACCGGGACAATGGGCCCAGTACTTC. This encodes CATSAPPGQWAQYF.